This T cell receptor (beta chain) appears in the sequencing data of a study of T cells after yellow fever vaccination. Study details: Low-cell-number fractions were prepared with SMART-Seq v4 Ultra Low Input.

Study conclusions and caveats: Contaminants from the bulk population, in the form of abundant clonotypes, could be found in FACS-sorted repertoires. Secondary responses were weaker yet peaked faster, day 5 versus 15.

TCRdb re-called the 5' RACE reads with MiXCR, one entry per CDR3 protein. The sample yields some 54,000 distinct CDR3 sequences, less than 8.5% seen once. This sample comprised CD8+ T cells not binding an NS4B(214-222) dextramer, sorted from PBMCs, obtained roughly seven weeks after the first yellow fever vaccination. This receptor was identified in a man between 18 and 29 years old who received the YFV17D yellow fever vaccine.

The CDR3 spells CASSFWERGWGEQFF. In DNA form, the CDR3 reads TGTGCCAGCAGTTTTTGGGAGCGGGGGTGGGGTGAGCAGTTCTTC. V is TRBV12-3 or TRBV12-4 and J is TRBJ2-1, with 8 bases matching TRBD2. Germline trimming cut 3 bases from V and 9 bases from J; bases unmatched to any gene: 10. This CDR3 comprises 15 residues.